This T cell receptor (beta chain) was profiled in a study of blood T cell repertoires in COVID-19. Authors' methods: Reference gene primer amplification gave nucleated cell count estimates. Method: immunoSEQ multiplex PCR; TCRdb's copy keeps in-frame clones and lacks some. V and J calls and clone size are copied from that table; D and trimming were computed from the DNA. The sample has hundreds of thousands of clones, 85% to 90% seen once; the top ten hold over 0.2%. The V gene's germline CDR1 is SGHDT and CDR2 YYEEEE. The CDR3 consists of 14 residues. The V gene lost 4 bases and the J gene lost 5 bases, with 15 bases spanning the gap.

The chain is built from TRBV5-6 and TRBJ2-5, with D perhaps TRBD2 (5 bases). Sequenced material: peripheral blood. The clonotype comes from a woman aged 18-35 years with acute or convalescent COVID-19. The CDR3 DNA reads as TGTGCCAGCAGCCGCCTGTCGCCGGGGGAGACCCAGTACTTC. This encodes CASSRLSPGETQYF.